Each of the 8 T cell receptor beta chains below was sequenced from the same sample in a study of human T cells and chemical hapten exposure. Sample time point: pre-sensitization, week 0. The treatment denotes: therapeutic diphenylcyclopropenone sensitization with weekly scalp DPC. TCRdb called the RACE reads again in MiXCR, with one record for every CDR3 protein. The table shows roughly 110,000 distinct CDR3 sequences, with 10% to 15% occurring only once. Here the sequenced sample was whole blood, taken in connection with sensitization to the hapten diphenylcyclopropenone (DPC). Receptor source: a woman aged 45-60 years with alopecia areata. Some clones in this sample may be carry-over from other donors' samples.

This clonotype was seen more than once but under ten times. The chain combines TRBV29-1 with TRBJ2-3, with 14 bases that match TRBD2. CDR1 is SQVTM and CDR2 is ANQGSEA in the germline V gene. V lost 7 bases and J lost 3; bases outside the gene matches: 3. The CDR3 spans 14 residues. The DNA of the CDR3 is TGCAGCGGGAGGACTAGCGGGGGGACAGATACGCAGTATTTT. As protein: CSGRTSGGTDTQYF.

V gene TRBV2 combines with J gene TRBJ1-1, with unresolved D. Per the germline V gene, CDR1 is SNHLY and CDR2 is FYNNEI. The CDR3 is 13 amino acids. Trimming stripped 3 bases from V and 0 bases from J, with 5 bases between. The CDR3 DNA reads TGTGCCAGCAGTGACGGCGTGAACACTGAAGCTTTCTTT. Protein sequence: CASSDGVNTEAFF.

This clonotype has a handful of counts. This chain connects TRBV13 to TRBJ2-7; D possibly corresponds to TRBD1 (6 bases). Germline CDR1 reads PRHDT; CDR2 reads FYEKMQ (reference sequence). CDR3 length: 12 amino acids. Trimming shortened V by 6 bases and J by 5 bases, and 11 bases separated the two germline ends. The CDR3 DNA follows: TGTGCCAGCAGGGTGGGGGCAAACGAGCAGTACTTC. It is translated as CASRVGANEQYF. The variable domain in full, completed from reference TRBV13 and TRBJ2-7, reads AAGVIQSPRHLIKEKRETATLKCYPIPRHDTVYWYQQGPGQDPQFLISFYEKMQSDKGSIPDRFSAQQFSDYHSELNMSSLELGDSALYFCASRVGANEQYFGPGTRLTVT.

This clonotype appeared many times. This sequence joins TRBV7-9 and TRBJ2-3; 9 bases fit TRBD2. Germline CDR1 reads SEHNR; CDR2 reads FQNEAQ (reference sequence). This CDR3 region has 15 residues. V was clipped by 3 bases and J by 0 bases; unmatched bases: 1. CDR3: CASSFSGGSTDTQYF. The CDR3 bases are TGTGCCAGCAGCTTTAGCGGGGGAAGCACAGATACGCAGTATTTT. Together with reference TRBV7-9 and TRBJ2-3, the CDR3 gives the full variable domain: DTGVSQNPRHKITKRGQNVTFRCDPISEHNRLYWYRQTLGQGPEFLTYFQNEAQLEKSRLLSDRFSAERPKGSFSTLEIQRTEQGDSAMYLCASSFSGGSTDTQYFGPGTRLTVL.

With regard to this clonotype: A much larger clone lies one base from this, so it may be a read error. This sequence joins TRBV6-5 and TRBJ2-3; 10 bases match TRBD2. The CDR3 loop spans 15 amino acids. Germline CDR1 is MNHEY and CDR2 is SVGAGI. The CDR3 sequence: CASSAQRGGRNTLYF. DNA for the CDR3: TGTGCCAGCAGTGCGCAGCGGGGGGGCCGCAATACGCTGTATTTT.

The table lists this clonotype with many counts. J is TRBJ2-7 and V is TRBV29-1; D is possibly TRBD1 or TRBD2 (6 bases each). The CDR3 has 14 residues. Germline CDR1 is SQVTM and CDR2 is ANQGSEA. The V gene lost 5 bases and the J gene lost 4 bases, with 18 bases spanning the gap. The CDR3 is CSVRQARDWYEQYF. The CDR3 coding sequence is TGCAGCGTTAGACAGGCTCGGGACTGGTACGAGCAGTACTTC.

This clonotype has only a few counts. The V and J genes are TRBV3-1 and TRBJ1-1; possibly TRBD1 for D (6 bases). CDR3 size: 13 residues. The V gene lost 3 bases and the J gene lost 5 bases, with 10 bases spanning the gap. Germline V gene lookup returns CDR1 LGHDT and CDR2 YNNKEL (reference sequence). Written as DNA, the CDR3 is TGTGCCAGCAGCCAGGGACACGGGACTGAAGCTTTCTTT. Translation gives CASSQGHGTEAFF.

The sample holds a few counts of this clonotype. The chain combines TRBV10-3 with TRBJ1-3, with D possibly being TRBD1 (6 bases). The V and J ends lost 6 bases and 0 bases respectively, with 12 bases between them. Germline V gives CDR1 ENHRY, CDR2 SYGVKD. CDR3 length: 15 amino acids. The CDR3 reads CAIRFRGNSGNTIYF. CDR3 DNA sequence: TGTGCCATCAGGTTTAGGGGGAACTCTGGAAACACCATATATTTT.